The clone carrying this TCR beta chain was detected a few times. The data stem from a study of OX40 agonist ivuxolimab in advanced cancers. Overall study context: Of the participants, approximately 38% had some prior anti-PD-1, anti-PD-L1 or anti-CTLA-4 therapy, which was allowed.

CDR3 length: 12 amino acids. Germline V gene sequence: CDR1 LNHNV, CDR2 YYDKDF (reference sequence). Trimming removed 5 bases at V and 15 bases at J, with 14 bases between. Only in-frame clones appear in the TCRdb table, and some are missing; sequencing was by immunoSEQ multiplex PCR. This table has roughly 56,000 clones, about 86% appearing once. The V and J genes are TRBV15 and TRBJ1-6; D call uncertain. The sequence was obtained from an adult with an advanced solid tumor such as melanoma, head and neck, liver or kidney cancer. The sample was CD4+ or CD8+ T cells sorted from blood, taken in a trial of the OX40 agonist ivuxolimab. The CDR3: CATSPEGDLLHF. DNA for the CDR3: TGTGCCACCAGCCCCGAAGGAGACCTCCTCCACTTT.